This TCR beta chain was captured in a study of shared clonotypes between healthy human individuals. About this clone: Its cognate antigen is unknown.

For each subset, genomic DNA was distributed in equal portions over several immunoSEQ plates. Here immunoSEQ multiplex PCR was the method, and the copy in TCRdb shows in-frame clones only, minus some. This table holds 400,000 to 600,000 clones, 79% found once. Points from the study as a whole: The researchers took only blood, and tissue repertoires probably look different. The represented genetic and exposure-history diversity was limited by the small number of donors.

Donation came from healthy HIV-negative adults that had no recent acute infections or vaccinations. Germline V gene lookup returns CDR1 SGDLS and CDR2 YYNGEE. The CDR3 has 15 amino acids. Trimming removed 0 bases from V and 2 bases from J; junction bases left unmatched: 3. Sequencing was carried out using PBMCs. The V gene is TRBV9, the J gene TRBJ2-3; 7 positions agree with TRBD1. This receptor was identified in a woman in her thirties or forties in good health. Some clones in this sample may be carry-over from other donors' samples. The CDR3 DNA sequence: TGTGCCAGCAGCGTAGCGGACAGGCACACAGATACGCAGTATTTT. It codes for CASSVADRHTDTQYF.